A selection of T cell receptor beta chains follows, all from one sample in a study of naive and memory T cell subsets. TCRdb passed the UMI-ligation and nested PCR reads through MiXCR, listing each CDR3 protein once. Here the sample spans roughly 40,000 distinct CDR3 sequences, approximately 12% being singletons. Sequencing was performed on effector memory CD4+ T cells from blood. The receptors stem from a human donor in good health. CDR3s include the opening cysteine and the closing phenylalanine or tryptophan. A D gene is named only where the DNA matches it firmly. Clone size is stated in some rows and not others, as once, few, many or a class when expanded.

j_call: TRBJ2-7; v_call: TRBV20-1; d_call: TRBD2; clone_size: many; cdr3_nt: TGCAGTTCGGGGGGACTAGCGGGAGCCTACGAGCAGTACTTC; cdr3_aa: CSSGGLAGAYEQYF
j_call: TRBJ2-7; v_call: TRBV5-4; d_call: -; clone_size: many; cdr3_nt: TGTGCCAGCAGCTTGGAGGGCGGACTTGTCGGAGAGCAGTACTTC; cdr3_aa: CASSLEGGLVGEQYF
j_call: TRBJ2-7; v_call: TRBV5-1; d_call: TRBD2; clone_size: many; cdr3_nt: TGCGCCAGCAGCTTAGCGGGAGGGGGCTCCTACGAGCAGTACTTC; cdr3_aa: CASSLAGGGSYEQYF
j_call: TRBJ2-3; v_call: TRBV2; d_call: -; clone_size: many; cdr3_nt: TGTGCCAGCACCCCCGGGCTAGTTACAGATACGCAGTATTTT; cdr3_aa: CASTPGLVTDTQYF
j_call: TRBJ2-3; v_call: TRBV20-1; d_call: TRBD2; clone_size: -; cdr3_nt: TGCAGTGCTAAACGGGAGGGCCTAACAGATACGCAGTATTTT; cdr3_aa: CSAKREGLTDTQYF
j_call: TRBJ1-1; v_call: TRBV6-6; d_call: -; clone_size: -; cdr3_nt: TGTGCCAGCAGGACACAGGAGAACACTGAAGCTTTCTTT; cdr3_aa: CASRTQENTEAFF
j_call: TRBJ2-1; v_call: TRBV28; d_call: TRBD2; clone_size: -; cdr3_nt: TGTGCCAGCAGACCCGGGGGGGTAACCTACAATGAGCAGTTCTTC; cdr3_aa: CASRPGGVTYNEQFF
j_call: TRBJ2-1; v_call: TRBV12-3/TRBV12-4; d_call: TRBD2; clone_size: -; cdr3_nt: TGTGCCAGCAGACTTAGGACTAGCGGGGGGTACAATGAGCAGTTCTTC; cdr3_aa: CASRLRTSGGYNEQFF
j_call: TRBJ1-5; v_call: TRBV3-1; d_call: -; clone_size: few; cdr3_nt: TGTGCCAGCAGCCAGAGGGGTAGCAATCAGCCCCAGCATTTT; cdr3_aa: CASSQRGSNQPQHF
j_call: TRBJ2-7; v_call: TRBV2; d_call: TRBD2; clone_size: many; cdr3_nt: TGTGCCAGCAGGGGACTAGCGGGAGGGCTCTACGAGCAGTACTTC; cdr3_aa: CASRGLAGGLYEQYF
j_call: TRBJ2-7; v_call: TRBV7-2; d_call: TRBD1; clone_size: -; cdr3_nt: TGTGCCAGCAGCTGGGACAGGGGAGGGGGCGAGCAGTACTTC; cdr3_aa: CASSWDRGGGEQYF
j_call: TRBJ2-5; v_call: TRBV29-1; d_call: -; clone_size: many; cdr3_nt: TGCAGCCTTGCCGGGACAGCCTCTCGGGAGGAGACCCAGTACTTC; cdr3_aa: CSLAGTASREETQYF
j_call: TRBJ2-1; v_call: TRBV24-1; d_call: -; clone_size: few; cdr3_nt: TGTGCCACCAGTGAGAGCGGACAGCCCGCCGAGTTCTTC; cdr3_aa: CATSESGQPAEFF
j_call: TRBJ2-5; v_call: TRBV7-2; d_call: TRBD1; clone_size: medium-sized; cdr3_nt: TGTGCCAGCAGCCCCCGGACAGGGCTCCAAGAGACCCAGTACTTC; cdr3_aa: CASSPRTGLQETQYF
j_call: TRBJ2-2; v_call: TRBV18; d_call: -; clone_size: -; cdr3_nt: TGTGCCAGCTCATCAACAGGGCCGCCGAACACCGGGGAGCTGTTTTTT; cdr3_aa: CASSSTGPPNTGELFF
j_call: TRBJ1-2; v_call: TRBV30; d_call: -; clone_size: few; cdr3_nt: TGTGCCTGGAGTGTCGAACGAAACTATGGCTACACCTTC; cdr3_aa: CAWSVERNYGYTF
j_call: TRBJ1-4; v_call: TRBV28; d_call: TRBD1; clone_size: many; cdr3_nt: TGTGCCAGCACCTCGGACAGGGTACTGTTTTTT; cdr3_aa: CASTSDRVLFF
j_call: TRBJ2-7; v_call: TRBV20-1; d_call: -; clone_size: many; cdr3_nt: TGCAGTGCTTCCCCCAGGAGTCTTTACGAGCAGTACTTC; cdr3_aa: CSASPRSLYEQYF
j_call: TRBJ2-4; v_call: TRBV2; d_call: -; clone_size: many; cdr3_nt: TGTGCCAGCAGTGAGTTTTGGGGGCGCCTTGAAAACATTCAGTACTTC; cdr3_aa: CASSEFWGRLENIQYF
j_call: TRBJ2-3; v_call: TRBV3-1; d_call: TRBD2; clone_size: -; cdr3_nt: TGTGCCAGCAGCCCCCTTCTGGGGAGGGCCACAGATACGCAGTATTTT; cdr3_aa: CASSPLLGRATDTQYF
j_call: TRBJ1-5; v_call: TRBV20-1; d_call: -; clone_size: -; cdr3_nt: TGCAGTGCTTTTCGCCCGACGGGGGCTAGCAATCAGCCCCAGCATTTT; cdr3_aa: CSAFRPTGASNQPQHF
j_call: TRBJ1-5; v_call: TRBV20-1; d_call: -; clone_size: many; cdr3_nt: TGCAGTGCTAGAGCCCTCAAGGGTGGTAGCGATCAGCCCCAGCATTTT; cdr3_aa: CSARALKGGSDQPQHF
j_call: TRBJ1-6; v_call: TRBV16; d_call: -; clone_size: -; cdr3_nt: TGTGCCAGCAGCCAATCGTGGGACTCTCTTTCACCCCTCCACTTT; cdr3_aa: CASSQSWDSLSPLHF
j_call: TRBJ1-1; v_call: TRBV20-1; d_call: -; clone_size: few; cdr3_nt: TGCAGTGTTCATAAACAGGGAATGAACACTGAAGCTTTCTTT; cdr3_aa: CSVHKQGMNTEAFF
j_call: TRBJ2-1; v_call: TRBV5-6; d_call: TRBD2; clone_size: many; cdr3_nt: TGTGCCAGCAGCTTGCGGTCGACTAGCGGATACAATGAGCAGTTCTTC; cdr3_aa: CASSLRSTSGYNEQFF
j_call: TRBJ1-1; v_call: TRBV18; d_call: TRBD1; clone_size: few; cdr3_nt: TGTGCCAGCTCAGCGGGACAGGGGGTCACTGAAGCTTTCTTT; cdr3_aa: CASSAGQGVTEAFF
j_call: TRBJ2-5; v_call: TRBV24-1; d_call: -; clone_size: -; cdr3_nt: TGTGCCACCAGTGATAGAGTCTTATCGGCAGAGACCCAGTACTTC; cdr3_aa: CATSDRVLSAETQYF
j_call: TRBJ1-2; v_call: TRBV19; d_call: -; clone_size: -; cdr3_nt: TGTGCCAGTAGTGTGTCGGCAGGGCGACAGACCCGATTCTATGGCTACACCTTC; cdr3_aa: CASSVSAGRQTRFYGYTF
j_call: TRBJ2-3; v_call: TRBV6-6; d_call: -; clone_size: medium-sized; cdr3_nt: TGTGCCAGCAGTTCATCGGGGCTAGATAGCACAGATACGCAGTATTTT; cdr3_aa: CASSSSGLDSTDTQYF